This record covers a single TCR beta chain. These data originate in a study of blood T cell repertoires in COVID-19. Study as a whole: Acute and convalescent COVID-19 samples came from the United States, Italy and Spain. Sources were T cells, B-cell-depleted T cells, or PBMCs; the material itself was cDNA or gDNA.

In germline, CDR1 is SGHNT, CDR2 YYREEE (reference sequence). Between the trimmed V and J ends, which lost 4 bases and 7 bases, there was a span of 18 bases. The CDR3 length is 14 residues. Original analysis: Amplified reference gene primers provided the basis for estimating nucleated cell counts. Data came from immunoSEQ multiplex PCR; TCRdb stores just in-frame clones and leaves some out. V and J calls and clone size are given by that table; D and trimming were obtained from the DNA. The sample gives around 190,000 clones, approximately 80% of which show up once; 1.5% is in the top ten. This chain uses TRBV5-4 with TRBJ2-7, with a possible D match to TRBD2 (7 bases). The specimen was peripheral blood. This sequence originates from a human donor in a cohort sampled during active COVID-19. CDR3 bases: TGTGCCAGCAGCCTCGAGGCGGGGGCGAGGGAGCAGTACTTC. Translating it yields CASSLEAGAREQYF.